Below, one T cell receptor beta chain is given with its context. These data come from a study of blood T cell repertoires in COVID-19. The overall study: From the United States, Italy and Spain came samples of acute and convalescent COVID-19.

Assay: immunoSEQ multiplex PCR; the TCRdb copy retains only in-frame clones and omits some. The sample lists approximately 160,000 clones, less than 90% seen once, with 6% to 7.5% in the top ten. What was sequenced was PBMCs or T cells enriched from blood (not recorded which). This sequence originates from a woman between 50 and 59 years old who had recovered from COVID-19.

CDR3 in amino acids: CASSLAQQGTGFYNEQFF. Written as DNA, the CDR3 is TGCGCCAGCAGCCTTGCCCAACAGGGGACAGGGTTCTACAATGAGCAGTTCTTC. The chain links TRBV4-1 to TRBJ2-1; TRBD1 matches at 9 bases. The CDR3 covers 18 residues. The junction had 13 bases not matched to a gene; V was cut back by 4 bases and J by 3 bases. The germline gives CDR1 MGHRA, CDR2 YSYEKL.